These 17 T cell receptor beta chains were sequenced from one sample in a study of vaccination and CD4 T cells after COVID-19. This sample's treatment: approximately 9-day PBMC culture with coronavirus spike peptide pools or control peptides (ViraFEST assay). Antigens for these TCRs are unknown. With the Oncomine TCR Beta short-read assay, DNA from cultured CD4+ T cells was sequenced. MiXCR, applied by TCRdb to the PCR reads, yields one record per CDR3 protein. The sample has approximately 12,000 distinct CDR3 sequences; roughly 58% are singletons. Material: CD4+ T cells from blood, cultured in vitro. These receptors all come from a human donor who had recovered from COVID-19.

This clonotype was counted between two and nine times. The V gene is TRBV19, the J gene TRBJ1-6; D is ambiguous. The CDR3 length is 15 residues. Germline V gives CDR1 LNHDA, CDR2 SQIVND (reference sequence). With 3 bases removed from V and 3 bases from J, the gap between germline ends came to 9 bases. The CDR3 sequence is CASSITGVYNSPLHF. The CDR3 coding sequence is TGTGCCAGTAGTATTACCGGGGTCTATAATTCACCCCTCCACTTT.

By sample fraction, this clonotype is medium-sized. V usage is TRBV20-1 and J usage is TRBJ1-6; no reliable D call. There are 15 residues in the CDR3. The V gene's germline CDR1 is DFQATT and CDR2 SNEGSKA (reference sequence). Deletions cut 6 bases from V and 0 bases from J, with 12 bases between. The CDR3 spells CSAPIGSSYNSPLHF. The DNA of the CDR3 is TGCAGTGCCCCGATTGGTAGCTCCTATAATTCACCCCTCCACTTT.

The V and J genes are TRBV18 and TRBJ2-2; D is unresolved. Germline lookup yields CDR1 KGHSH and CDR2 LQKENI. This CDR3 comprises 15 residues. V lost 0 bases and J lost 4, with 9 bases in between. CDR3: CASSPPRHSTGELFF. CDR3 bases: TGTGCCAGCTCACCACCGCGGCATAGCACCGGGGAGCTGTTTTTT.

The chain employs TRBV28 and TRBJ1-2, with D unresolved. Trimming took off 4 bases at V and 7 bases at J, with 13 bases between the two ends. This CDR3 has 13 amino acids. CDR1 and CDR2 from the germline V gene are MDHEN and SYDVKM. The CDR3 DNA reads as TGTGCCAGCAGTTCTCGGACCTCGCGTGGCTACACCTTC. Its protein is CASSSRTSRGYTF.

The V gene is TRBV18, the J gene TRBJ2-2; D call uncertain. The V end was cut by 0 bases, the J end by 1 base, with 6 bases between. CDR1 KGHSH and CDR2 LQKENI come from the germline V gene. The CDR3 is made up of 15 amino acids. The CDR3 coding sequence is TGTGCCAGCTCACCACCGAACAGGAACACCGGGGAGCTGTTTTTT. This translates into CASSPPNRNTGELFF.

This clonotype was counted a few times. The rearrangement joins TRBV15 to TRBJ1-2, with 7 bases aligning to TRBD1. The germline CDR1 and CDR2 sequences are LNHNV and YYDKDF (reference sequence). The CDR3 runs 14 residues. The V and J ends lost 5 bases and 6 bases, in that order; junction bases with no gene match: 9. CDR3 nucleotide sequence: TGTGCCACCAGCCCAAGGAGGGGGCTAGATGGCTACACCTTC. It specifies CATSPRRGLDGYTF.

V gene TRBV6-5 combines with J gene TRBJ1-1; unclear D gene. Germline-derived CDR1 and CDR2 are MNHEY and SVGAGI. The CDR3 is 14 residues long. V lost 2 bases, J lost 0 bases, and 7 bases lay in between. CDR3 sequence: CASSYRALNTEAFF. The CDR3 DNA reads TGTGCCAGCAGTTACAGAGCGCTGAACACTGAAGCTTTCTTT.

The chain links TRBV2 to TRBJ1-6; D is unresolved. Germline V gives CDR1 SNHLY, CDR2 FYNNEI. Trimming removed 6 bases at V and 3 bases at J, with 12 bases between. The CDR3 is made up of 15 amino acids. The CDR3 region has the DNA TGTGCCAGCAGGACGGAGGTTAGCTATAATTCACCCCTCCACTTT. Translation: CASRTEVSYNSPLHF.

This clonotype appeared a few times. This rearrangement joins TRBV6-2 or TRBV6-3 to TRBJ1-4; TRBD1 matches 9 bases. CDR3 length equals 15 residues. Unmatched junction bases numbered 9, after V lost 5 bases and J lost 8 bases. Germline-derived CDR1 and CDR2 are MNHEY and SVGEGT. The CDR3 reads CASSTTGGVGEKLFF. DNA of the CDR3: TGTGCCAGCAGTACGACAGGGGGGGTAGGGGAAAAACTGTTTTTT.

The chain couples TRBV14 to TRBJ1-2; no clear D gene. CDR3 length: 11 residues. Trimming pared 0 bases from V and 6 bases from J, leaving 2 bases between. CDR1 and CDR2 from the germline V gene are SGHDN and FVKESK. The CDR3 is CASSQDHGYTF. The CDR3 DNA reads as TGTGCCAGCAGCCAAGACCATGGCTACACCTTC.

The rearrangement links TRBV10-3 to TRBJ1-2; 10 bases fit TRBD1. Losses at the gene ends were 7 bases for V and 7 bases for J; bases not matched to a gene: 9. Looked up from germline, CDR1 is ENHRY and CDR2 is SYGVKD. The CDR3 runs 14 residues. Here the CDR3 reads CAINPGQGSGGYTF. CDR3 in DNA: TGTGCCATCAATCCGGGACAGGGGTCGGGTGGCTACACCTTC.

J is TRBJ2-3 and V is TRBV20-1; D is uncertain. The CDR3 is made up of 14 amino acids. Germline V gene sequence: CDR1 DFQATT, CDR2 SNEGSKA (reference sequence). V lost 3 bases and J lost 0, with 10 bases in between. The CDR3 loop reads CSASRPISTDTQYF. The CDR3 region has the DNA TGCAGTGCTAGTAGGCCCATAAGCACAGATACGCAGTATTTT.

The DNA for the CDR3 is TGTGCCAGCAGTTACTGGACTAGCGGGAGCTACGAGCAGTACTTC. Its protein is CASSYWTSGSYEQYF. This rearrangement joins TRBV6-5 to TRBJ2-7; 13 nucleotides line up with TRBD2. CDR3 length equals 15 residues. V lost 1 base, J lost 3 bases, and 0 bases stayed unmatched. CDR1 MNHEY and CDR2 SVGAGI come from the germline V gene.

The chain carries TRBV12-3 or TRBV12-4 and TRBJ1-5; 7 nucleotides match TRBD1. The V gene end was trimmed by 6 bases and the J gene end by 7 bases; junction bases not matched to a gene: 6. CDR3 length: 13 amino acids. For the CDR3, the DNA is TGTGCCAGCAGCGGGACAGCTAAGCAGCCCCAGCATTTT. This codes for CASSGTAKQPQHF.

CDR3: CASSRRGTDTQYF. DNA for the CDR3: TGTGCCAGCAGCCGGCGGGGCACAGATACGCAGTATTTT. The genes are TRBV7-2 and TRBJ2-3; tentatively, D is TRBD2 (5 bases). With 5 bases removed from V and 1 base from J, the gap between germline ends came to 7 bases. The germline CDR1 and CDR2 sequences are SGHTA and FQGNSA. The CDR3 extends over 13 amino acids.

The chain combines TRBV10-2 with TRBJ1-2, with D perhaps TRBD1 (5 bases). Germline loops: CDR1 WSHSY, CDR2 SAAADI. V dropped 10 bases and J dropped 1 base, with 13 bases sitting between them. The CDR3 is 13 residues long. CDR3 bases: TGCGCCACTGGCGGGACGGTTAACTATGGCTACACCTTC. It codes for CATGGTVNYGYTF.

This clonotype was detected once. The chain is built from TRBV7-7 and TRBJ2-1; TRBD1 matches at 9 bases. V dropped 4 bases and J dropped 6; count of bases not matched to a gene: 7. CDR3 length: 15 amino acids. Germline V lookup: CDR1 SSHAT, CDR2 FNYEAQ (reference sequence). The CDR3 loop reads CASSSDRGLFNEQFF. As DNA, the CDR3 is TGTGCCAGCAGCTCGGACAGGGGTTTGTTCAATGAGCAGTTCTTC. Variable domain in full (rest from reference TRBV7-7 and TRBJ2-1): GAGVSQSPRYKVTKRGQDVTLRCDPISSHATLYWYQQALGQGPEFLTYFNYEAQPDKSGLPSDRFSAERPEGSISTLTIQRTEQRDSAMYRCASSSDRGLFNEQFFGPGTRLTVL.